Listed below are T cell receptor beta chains from one sample, sequenced in a study of blood T cell repertoires in COVID-19. Clones were read by immunoSEQ multiplex PCR, and TCRdb kept only the in-frame ones, dropping some. The data show roughly 360,000 clones, around 87% seen once. The specimen was PBMCs or T cells enriched from blood (not recorded which). These TCRs come from a man under 40 who had recovered from COVID-19. The CDR3 runs from the conserved cysteine through the conserved F or W. A D gene is named only where the DNA matches it firmly. For some rows the clone size is stated as once, few or many, or as a class when expanded; others skip it.

TRBV5-4	NA	NA	TRBJ2-3	CASSLEQGTDTQYF	TGTGCCAGCAGCTTGGAACAGGGCACAGATACGCAGTATTTT
TRBV5-1	TRBD2	NA	TRBJ2-3	CASSYRTGGPDTQYF	TGCGCCAGCAGCTATAGGACGGGGGGGCCTGATACGCAGTATTTT
TRBV18	NA	NA	TRBJ1-2	CASSPGHSEVYGYTF	TGTGCCAGCTCACCAGGTCACAGTGAAGTCTATGGCTACACCTTC
TRBV15	TRBD1	NA	TRBJ2-7	CATSRDDRDSGEQYF	TGTGCCACCAGCAGAGATGACCGGGACAGCGGCGAGCAGTACTTC
TRBV12-3/TRBV12-4	NA	NA	TRBJ2-7	CASSFSVDEQYF	TGTGCCAGCAGTTTTTCGGTGGACGAGCAGTACTTC
TRBV12-3/TRBV12-4	NA	NA	TRBJ1-2	CASSLGGFRGYTF	TGTGCCAGCAGTTTAGGAGGCTTTCGCGGCTACACCTTC
TRBV2	NA	NA	TRBJ1-5	CASSGQGNQPQHF	TGTGCCAGCAGTGGACAGGGCAATCAGCCCCAGCATTTT
TRBV19	TRBD1	NA	TRBJ1-2	CASSPDRGLYGYTF	TGTGCCAGTAGTCCCGACAGGGGTCTCTATGGCTACACCTTC
TRBV12-3/TRBV12-4	NA	NA	TRBJ1-5	CASTTTGNQPQHF	TGTGCCAGCACCACGACAGGTAATCAGCCCCAGCATTTT
TRBV3-1/TRBV3-2	TRBD2	NA	TRBJ2-2	CASSQVGLASGELFF	TGTGCCAGCAGCCAAGTTGGACTAGCGAGCGGGGAGCTGTTTTTT
TRBV19	NA	NA	TRBJ2-6	CASSPIRTTPSGANVLTF	TGTGCCAGTAGCCCAATCCGAACCACTCCCTCTGGGGCCAACGTCCTGACTTTC
TRBV9	NA	once	TRBJ2-6	CASSVRAGANVLTF	TGTGCCAGCAGCGTGCGGGCTGGGGCCAACGTCCTGACTTTC
TRBV7-9	NA	NA	TRBJ1-5	CASSSNRVGNQPQHF	TGTGCCAGCAGCTCAAACAGGGTGGGTAATCAGCCCCAGCATTTT
TRBV11-2	NA	NA	TRBJ1-1	CASSKQNTEAFF	TGTGCCAGCAGCAAACAGAACACTGAAGCTTTCTTT
TRBV27	TRBD2	NA	TRBJ2-7	CASSYGRTNEQYF	TGTGCCAGCAGCTACGGGAGGACGAACGAGCAGTACTTC
TRBV6-5	NA	NA	TRBJ1-2	CASSGYLEDGYTF	TGTGCCAGTTCCGGTTACTTAGAGGATGGCTACACCTTC
TRBV10-3	NA	once	TRBJ1-5	CAISEVGGSNQPQHF	TGTGCCATCAGTGAAGTGGGAGGGAGCAATCAGCCCCAGCATTTT
TRBV11-2	NA	NA	TRBJ2-1	CASSLAGNNEQFF	TGTGCCAGCAGCTTAGCGGGGAACAATGAGCAGTTCTTC
TRBV6-2/TRBV6-3	TRBD2	NA	TRBJ2-5	CASSYEIAGGPRETQYF	TGTGCCAGCAGTTACGAGATCGCGGGGGGGCCCAGAGAGACCCAGTACTTC
TRBV10-3	NA	NA	TRBJ2-3	CAIGGQDSSTDTQYF	TGTGCCATCGGGGGCCAGGACTCTAGCACAGATACGCAGTATTTT
TRBV18	NA	NA	TRBJ1-2	CASSPLSREHGYTF	TGTGCCAGCTCACCACTAAGCCGGGAACATGGCTACACCTTC
TRBV4-1	TRBD1	few	TRBJ2-3	CASSHIGTDYTDTQYF	TGCGCCAGCAGCCATATCGGGACAGATTACACAGATACGCAGTATTTT
TRBV3-1/TRBV3-2	TRBD2	NA	TRBJ2-1	CASSQDGLAGGNNEQFF	TGTGCCAGCAGCCAAGACGGCCTAGCGGGGGGGAACAATGAGCAGTTCTTC
TRBV7-2	NA	NA	TRBJ2-2	CASSLALTGELFF	TGTGCCAGCAGCTTAGCCCTTACCGGGGAGCTGTTTTTT
TRBV3-1/TRBV3-2	NA	NA	TRBJ1-4	CASKGNEKLFF	TGTGCCAGCAAGGGGAATGAAAAACTGTTTTTT
TRBV5-5	NA	NA	TRBJ1-2	CASSLRGDGYTF	TGTGCCAGCAGCTTGCGGGGTGACGGCTACACCTTC
TRBV6-5	NA	NA	TRBJ2-2	CASIKGQTNTGELFF	TGTGCCAGCATTAAAGGACAGACGAACACCGGGGAGCTGTTTTTT
TRBV30	TRBD1	NA	TRBJ1-3	CAWDQGGTGNTIYF	TGTGCCTGGGACCAGGGGGGAACTGGAAACACCATATATTTT
TRBV2	TRBD1	NA	TRBJ1-5	CASSLSRGGNQPQHF	TGTGCCAGCAGTCTTTCCAGGGGGGGCAATCAGCCCCAGCATTTT
TRBV3-1/TRBV3-2	TRBD1	NA	TRBJ1-2	CASSRPGQGGYTF	TGTGCCAGCAGCAGGCCGGGACAGGGCGGCTACACCTTC
TRBV6-5	TRBD1	NA	TRBJ1-2	CASSQGGGYTF	TGTGCCAGCAGCCAGGGGGGCGGCTACACCTTC
TRBV3-1/TRBV3-2	TRBD1	few	TRBJ1-5	CASSLTGDGQPQHF	TGTGCCAGCAGCCTTACAGGGGACGGGCAGCCCCAGCATTTT
TRBV6-1	TRBD1	once	TRBJ2-7	CASSDPGGTGSEQYF	TGTGCCAGCAGTGACCCTGGTGGGACAGGGAGCGAGCAGTACTTC
TRBV7-6	TRBD2	NA	TRBJ2-5	CASSPSAGRYQETQYF	TGTGCCAGCAGCCCGTCAGCGGGGAGGTACCAAGAGACCCAGTACTTC
TRBV3-1/TRBV3-2	NA	NA	TRBJ1-1	CASSLSWGRVRTEAFF	TGTGCCAGCAGCCTGAGTTGGGGGCGGGTAAGGACTGAAGCTTTCTTT
TRBV5-1	TRBD1	NA	TRBJ1-2	CASSVIQGNDGYTF	TGCGCCAGCAGCGTTATACAGGGGAATGATGGCTACACCTTC
TRBV6-5	TRBD1	NA	TRBJ1-2	CASLRNRGSGYTF	TGTGCCAGCCTACGAAACAGGGGATCTGGCTACACCTTC
TRBV6-4	NA	NA	TRBJ1-1	CASSAGMNTEAFF	TGTGCCAGCAGTGCCGGGATGAACACTGAAGCTTTCTTT
TRBV5-1	NA	NA	TRBJ1-2	CASSFTQGEINYGYTF	TGCGCCAGCAGCTTCACGCAAGGAGAGATTAACTATGGCTACACCTTC
TRBV19	TRBD2	NA	TRBJ2-1	CASSNTYGGAYNEQFF	TGTGCCAGTAGTAACACTTACGGGGGGGCCTACAATGAGCAGTTCTTC
TRBV10-1	NA	few	TRBJ1-1	CASSEGEIFSEAFF	TGCGCCAGCAGTGAAGGAGAAATATTCTCTGAAGCTTTCTTT
TRBV4-3	NA	NA	TRBJ1-6	CASSQDGRNSPLHF	TGCGCCAGCAGCCAAGATGGTCGGAATTCACCCCTCCACTTT